One sample yielded the 29 T cell receptor beta chains listed below, sequenced in a study of cytomegalovirus exposure and HLA in healthy donors. The PCR ran on 60 Vbeta and 13 Jbeta primers. The data were produced by immunoSEQ multiplex PCR, yet TCRdb's version contains in-frame clones alone and is incomplete. The ten most abundant clones cover 0.8% to 1% of a sample with 110,000 to 150,000 clones. The sample consisted of PBMCs. Source of these receptors: a male donor in good health and CMV-seronegative.

The chain employs TRBV30 and TRBJ2-7; D unresolved. CDR3 length equals 12 residues. Per germline, CDR1 GTSNPN and CDR2 SVGIG (reference sequence). Trimming removed 4 bases at V and 5 bases at J, with 12 bases between. The CDR3 region is CAWTRATHEQYF. DNA of the CDR3: TGTGCCTGGACGCGCGCCACCCACGAGCAGTACTTC. Drawing the rest from reference TRBV30 and TRBJ2-7, the complete variable domain is SQTIHQWPATLVQPVGSPLSLECTVEGTSNPNLYWYRQAAGRGLQLLFYSVGIGQISSEVPQNLSASRPQDRQFILSSKKLLLSDSGFYLCAWTRATHEQYFGPGTRLTVT.

This CDR3 reads CASSSQTQGRQYF. The CDR3 DNA reads TGTGCCAGCAGCTCACAGACCCAGGGTCGGCAGTACTTC. The rearrangement links TRBV9 to TRBJ2-7, with D maybe TRBD1 (5 bases). The CDR3 loop spans 13 amino acids. Trimming left V 4 bases short and J 9 bases short, with 17 bases between. Germline-derived CDR1 and CDR2 are SGDLS and YYNGEE.

The rearrangement joins TRBV6-5 to TRBJ2-7; 12 positions match TRBD2. CDR1 is MNHEY and CDR2 is SVGAGI in the germline V gene. The length of the CDR3 is 15 residues. The V gene end was trimmed by 5 bases and the J gene end by 1 base; junction bases not matched to a gene: 3. CDR3: CASSRLAGESYEQYF. CDR3 nucleotide sequence: TGTGCCAGCAGTCGACTAGCGGGGGAGTCCTACGAGCAGTACTTC.

The chain combines TRBV6-5 with TRBJ1-2, with D perhaps TRBD1 (6 bases). V was cut by 0 bases and J by 4 bases, with 9 bases left in between. The germline gives CDR1 MNHEY, CDR2 SVGAGI. The CDR3 has 14 residues. In DNA form, the CDR3 reads TGTGCCAGCAGTTACTCGGGGGGGCTCTATGGCTACACCTTC. Translated: CASSYSGGLYGYTF.

The chain links TRBV6-1 to TRBJ2-7; a weak D match, TRBD2 (6 bases). CDR3 length: 15 residues. CDR1 and CDR2 (germline): MNHNS, SASEGT. V lost 3 bases and J 6 bases, leaving 18 bases between the germline ends. For the CDR3, the DNA is TGTGCCAGCAGTGACCGCCCAGGCTCGACTAGCGAGCAGTACTTC. The encoded protein is CASSDRPGSTSEQYF.

The CDR3, as DNA: TGTGCCAGCAGCTGGCCCGGACAGGTAAAGAAGGAGTGTCAGCCCCAGCATTTT. It specifies CASSWPGQVKKECQPQHF. This chain uses TRBV7-9 with TRBJ1-5, with 7 bases matching TRBD1. Germline V lookup: CDR1 SEHNR, CDR2 FQNEAQ (reference sequence). V shed 4 bases and J 6 bases; nucleotides not matched to a gene: 18. This CDR3 contains 18 residues.

The V call is TRBV5-1, the J call TRBJ1-4; D call uncertain. The CDR3 spans 15 residues. V was pared by 0 bases and J by 7 bases, with 13 bases between. Germline loops: CDR1 SGHRS, CDR2 YFSETQ. This chain's CDR3 is CASSLGAGSGEKLFF. The CDR3 bases are TGCGCCAGCAGCTTGGGGGCAGGTAGTGGTGAAAAACTGTTTTTT.

The genes are TRBV29-1 and TRBJ1-4; 7 bases are shared with TRBD1. V lost 2 bases and J lost 6; bases outside the gene matches: 3. The CDR3 length is 13 residues. Germline assignment: CDR1 SQVTM and CDR2 ANQGSEA. CDR3: CSVETGEDEKLFF. CDR3 DNA: TGCAGCGTTGAAACAGGGGAGGATGAAAAACTGTTTTTT.

The chain couples TRBV18 to TRBJ1-1; the D is unclear. CDR1 is KGHSH, CDR2 LQKENI, per germline. V was clipped by 2 bases and J by 3 bases, with 7 bases between them. The CDR3 sequence is 13 residues long. The CDR3 loop reads CASSPLGDTEAFF. The CDR3 nucleotides read TGTGCCAGCTCACCATTGGGCGACACTGAAGCTTTCTTT. The full variable domain, with the rest looked up from reference TRBV18 and TRBJ1-1, is NAGVMQNPRHLVRRRGQEARLRCSPMKGHSHVYWYRQLPEEGLKFMVYLQKENIIDESGMPKERFSAEFPKEGPSILRIQQVVRGDSAAYFCASSPLGDTEAFFGQGTRLTVV.

This chain's CDR3 is CASSPGPGGSNEQYF. The CDR3 nucleotides read TGCGCCAGCAGCCCCGGTCCAGGGGGGTCTAACGAGCAGTACTTC. The V call is TRBV5-1, the J call TRBJ2-7, with D possibly matching TRBD1 (7 bases). Looked up from germline, CDR1 is SGHRS and CDR2 is YFSETQ. V was pared by 4 bases and J by 5 bases, with 19 bases between. There are 15 residues in the CDR3.

The chain is built from TRBV5-1 and TRBJ2-7, with 9 bases fitting TRBD2. J lost 4 bases, V lost 3 bases, and 11 bases had no gene match. This CDR3 comprises 16 residues. Per germline, CDR1 SGHRS and CDR2 YFSETQ. This chain's CDR3 is CASSWGPSGTGYEQYF. CDR3 DNA: TGCGCCAGCAGCTGGGGACCTAGCGGGACTGGGTACGAGCAGTACTTC.

To note about this clone: Mismatch with germline at one junction end may stem from a read error. V and J are TRBV4-3 and TRBJ2-1; weak D call: TRBD2 (5 bases). The length of the CDR3 is 15 residues. From germline, CDR1 is LGHNA and CDR2 YSLEER. This CDR3 is CASSQVSSSDNEQFF. CDR3 DNA: TGCGCCAGCAGCCAAGTATCTAGCTCCGACAATGAGCAGTTCTTC.

The gene calls are TRBV12-5 and TRBJ2-2, with D possibly TRBD2 on 6 matching bases. The V gene lost 1 base and the J gene lost 0 bases, with 9 bases spanning the gap. There are 16 residues in the CDR3. Per the germline V gene, CDR1 is LGHNT and CDR2 is FRNRAP. The DNA for the CDR3 is TGTGCTAGTGGTTTGGACGCGGGGCCGAACACCGGGGAGCTGTTTTTT. This sequence encodes CASGLDAGPNTGELFF.

J is TRBJ1-1 and V is TRBV6-1; 10 bases match TRBD1. Germline-derived CDR1 and CDR2 are MNHNS and SASEGT. V was pared by 8 bases and J by 8 bases, with 11 bases of the junction left unmatched. This CDR3 contains 14 residues. This chain's CDR3 is CASAQFGTGEEAFF. DNA of the CDR3: TGTGCCAGCGCCCAATTCGGGACAGGGGAGGAAGCTTTCTTT.

The gene calls are TRBV2 and TRBJ2-1; 11 bases are a match to TRBD2. With 6 bases clipped from V and 10 bases from J, the junction kept 8 bases outside the gene matches. Germline-derived CDR1 and CDR2 are SNHLY and FYNNEI. The CDR3 is 14 amino acids. For the CDR3, the DNA is TGTGCCAGCAGGACTAGCGGGACCACTCAAGAGCAGTTCTTC. The encoded protein is CASRTSGTTQEQFF.

This chain uses TRBV5-1 with TRBJ1-4; D is ambiguous. There are 15 residues in the CDR3. CDR1 SGHRS and CDR2 YFSETQ come from the germline V gene. Trimming took off 5 bases at V and 0 bases at J, with 11 bases between the two ends. CDR3: CASRRSGTTNEKLFF. CDR3 coding DNA: TGCGCCAGCAGGCGGTCCGGGACAACTAATGAAAAACTGTTTTTT. The full variable domain, in which reference TRBV5-1 and TRBJ1-4 provide the parts outside the CDR3, is KAGVTQTPRYLIKTRGQQVTLSCSPISGHRSVSWYQQTPGQGLQFLFEYFSETQRNKGNFPGRFSGRQFSNSRSEMNVSTLELGDSALYLCASRRSGTTNEKLFFGSGTQLSVL.

The rearrangement joins TRBV5-6 to TRBJ1-1, with TRBD1 as a possible D gene (5 bases). Trimming left V 7 bases short and J 1 base short, with 11 bases between. The CDR3 runs to 13 residues. CDR1 and CDR2 (germline): SGHDT, YYEEEE. In nucleotides, the CDR3 is TGTGCCAGCGAGTTGGGGCCGAACACTGAAGCTTTCTTT. This gives the protein CASELGPNTEAFF.

The chain employs TRBV4-2 and TRBJ1-5; 7 bases are a match to TRBD1. CDR3 length: 15 residues. Unmatched junction bases numbered 7, after V lost 1 base and J lost 7 bases. Germline V CDR1 and CDR2: LGHNA, YNFKEQ. The CDR3 DNA follows: TGTGCCAGCAGCCAAGTTGCGACAGGGACCCAGCCCCAGCATTTT. Protein: CASSQVATGTQPQHF.

The rearrangement links TRBV6-6 to TRBJ1-1; the D gene is possibly TRBD1 (6 bases). Germline CDR1 and CDR2: MNHNY and SVGAGI (reference sequence). V was cut by 6 bases and J by 8 bases, with 13 bases left in between. CDR3 size: 12 residues. The CDR3 sequence: CASSHRGTEAFF. CDR3 DNA sequence: TGTGCCAGCAGCCACCGAGGGACAGAAGCTTTCTTT.

V and J are TRBV5-6 and TRBJ2-5, with D perhaps matching TRBD2 (5 bases). Trimming removed 0 bases from V and 1 base from J, with 13 bases in between. The CDR3 consists of 16 residues. Germline values: CDR1 SGHDT, CDR2 YYEEEE. CDR3 in amino acids: CASSLVVWRLQETQYF. In nucleotides, the CDR3 is TGTGCCAGCAGCTTGGTGGTCTGGAGGCTCCAAGAGACCCAGTACTTC.

V usage is TRBV19 and J usage is TRBJ2-7, with D tentatively TRBD2 (5 bases). CDR1 and CDR2 (germline): LNHDA, SQIVND (reference sequence). The V end was cut by 3 bases, the J end by 2 bases, with 11 bases between. The CDR3 is 14 amino acids. The CDR3 region has the DNA TGTGCCAGTAGTATTGAGGGTGGGGCCTACGAGCAGTACTTC. It is translated as CASSIEGGAYEQYF.

V gene TRBV5-1 combines with J gene TRBJ1-2, with 9 bases aligning to TRBD1. CDR3 length equals 14 residues. The junction had 10 bases not matched to a gene; V was cut back by 7 bases and J by 6 bases. In germline, CDR1 is SGHRS, CDR2 YFSETQ. CDR3 DNA: TGCGCCAGCTGGCGGGACAGGGCTGATCATGGCTACACCTTC. As protein: CASWRDRADHGYTF.

The chain links TRBV7-6 to TRBJ2-2; unclear D gene. Germline CDR1 reads SGHVS; CDR2 reads FNYEAQ. Trimming removed 2 bases from V and 4 bases from J, with 5 bases in between. The CDR3 covers 13 residues. CDR3 sequence reads: CASSLLVTGELFF. CDR3 coding DNA: TGTGCCAGCAGCTTACTAGTCACCGGGGAGCTGTTTTTT.

The chain uses TRBV5-1 and TRBJ2-5; TRBD1 matches at 7 bases. The J segment lost 5 bases and the V segment lost 5 bases, leaving 15 bases of the junction unmatched. The CDR3 runs to 16 residues. Germline-derived CDR1 and CDR2 are SGHRS and YFSETQ. CDR3 region: CASSFETKDREETQYF. In DNA form, the CDR3 reads TGCGCCAGCAGTTTCGAAACGAAAGACAGGGAGGAGACCCAGTACTTC. Together with reference TRBV5-1 and TRBJ2-5, the CDR3 gives the full variable domain: KAGVTQTPRYLIKTRGQQVTLSCSPISGHRSVSWYQQTPGQGLQFLFEYFSETQRNKGNFPGRFSGRQFSNSRSEMNVSTLELGDSALYLCASSFETKDREETQYFGPGTRLLVL.

This CDR3 is CSVGGTGGPGTGELFF. CDR3 nucleotide sequence: TGCAGCGTGGGCGGAACTGGAGGGCCTGGCACCGGGGAGCTGTTTTTT. The chain employs TRBV29-1 and TRBJ2-2; D is possibly TRBD2 (6 bases). Germline CDR1 reads SQVTM; CDR2 reads ANQGSEA. The CDR3 is made up of 16 amino acids. V was cut by 6 bases and J by 4 bases, with 21 bases left in between.

This sequence joins TRBV14 and TRBJ2-7; D is unresolved. The CDR3 is 14 amino acids. V was shortened by 1 base and J by 6 bases, with 13 bases between the two germline ends. CDR1 is SGHDN and CDR2 is FVKESK in the germline V gene. In DNA form, the CDR3 reads TGTGCCAGCAGCCAAGTCCCGCGCGTCGCCGAGCAGTACTTC. This gives the protein CASSQVPRVAEQYF.

The chain is built from TRBV5-4 and TRBJ2-7; 7 bases agree with TRBD2. Per germline, CDR1 SGHNT and CDR2 YYREEE (reference sequence). CDR3 length: 14 residues. The ends lost 0 bases at V and 6 bases at J; junction bases unmatched: 6. In nucleotides, the CDR3 is TGTGCCAGCAGCTTGGATACTAGCGCCCTCGAGCAGTACTTC. Its protein product is CASSLDTSALEQYF.

The chain links TRBV6-4 to TRBJ2-3; no definite D call. Germline V gene data show CDR1 as MRHNA and CDR2 as SNTAGT. The CDR3 has 14 amino acids. V was pared by 4 bases and J by 0 bases, with 8 bases between. The CDR3 sequence is CASSVYSSTDTQYF. CDR3 DNA: TGTGCCAGCAGTGTATACAGCAGCACAGATACGCAGTATTTT.

The chain is built from TRBV9 and TRBJ1-2, with 7 positions matching TRBD1. The CDR3 extends over 14 amino acids. J was trimmed by 2 bases and V by 2 bases; bases with no gene match: 3. Germline assignment: CDR1 SGDLS and CDR2 YYNGEE. The CDR3 DNA reads as TGTGCCAGCAGCGTCGGGACAGAGAACTATGGCTACACCTTC. This codes for CASSVGTENYGYTF. The full variable domain, its missing parts supplied by reference TRBV9 and TRBJ1-2, is DSGVTQTPKHLITATGQRVTLRCSPRSGDLSVYWYQQSLDQGLQFLIQYYNGEERAKGNILERFSAQQFPDLHSELNLSSLELGDSALYFCASSVGTENYGYTFGSGTRLTVV.